This T cell receptor beta chain was profiled in a study of blood T cell repertoires in COVID-19. A Seattle source enrolled patients during active infection and followed them longitudinally. About this clone: Other DNA variants within this sample encode the same CDR3.

Per the authors' pipeline: Cell counts per sample came from amplifying reference gene primers. The method was immunoSEQ multiplex PCR; TCRdb's version includes in-frame clones alone and lacks a portion of them. V and J calls and clone size come straight from that table; D and trimming were deduced from the DNA. The data contain about 76,000 clones, approximately 85% of them seen just once; the ten biggest clones take up 9.5% to 12%. The clonotype originates from a man aged 60 to 75 with COVID-19, enrolled during active disease. The material sequenced was peripheral blood.

The CDR3 nucleotides read TGTGCCAGCAGCGTAGGCATTACAGGACTAGCAGGAAACACCGGGGAGCTGTTTTTT. It translates to CASSVGITGLAGNTGELFF. The V call is TRBV9, the J call TRBJ2-2, with TRBD2 matching over 8 bases. The ends lost 0 bases at V and 2 bases at J; junction bases unmatched: 12. CDR1 SGDLS and CDR2 YYNGEE come from the germline V gene. CDR3 length: 19 amino acids.